These 12 T cell receptor beta chains were all obtained from the same sample, sequenced in a study of breast tumors, draining lymph nodes, adjacent tissues. A single record per CDR3 protein comes from TCRdb applying MiXCR to the multiplex PCR reads. The sample records 20,000 to 25,000 distinct CDR3 sequences, approximately 40% being singletons. Sequenced: breast tumor tissue. The receptors come from a female donor with breast cancer. Some clones in this sample may be carry-over from other donors' samples.

This clonotype was recorded at least ten times. The V and J genes are TRBV18 and TRBJ1-6; the match to TRBD1 covers 7 bases. This CDR3 has 14 residues. With 2 bases clipped from V and 7 bases from J, the junction kept 2 bases outside the gene matches. CDR1 KGHSH and CDR2 LQKENI come from the germline V gene. The CDR3 protein is CASSPEGANSPLHF. Written as DNA, the CDR3 is TGTGCCAGCTCACCAGAGGGGGCGAATTCACCCCTCCACTTT.

This clonotype showed up many times. Compared with germline, one end of the junction differs, possibly owing to a read error. The rearrangement links TRBV14 to TRBJ2-7; possible D gene TRBD2, 5 bases. The CDR3 consists of 11 residues. Germline CDR1 is SGHDN and CDR2 is FVKESK. The CDR3 DNA reads TGTGCCAGCAGTCAAGGACTGGTGCAGTACTTC. This translates into CASSQGLVQYF.

Many counts were recorded for this clonotype. The V call is TRBV30, the J call TRBJ2-7; the D is unclear. Looked up from germline, CDR1 is GTSNPN and CDR2 is SVGIG (reference sequence). The CDR3 totals 12 residues. V was clipped by 3 bases and J by 6 bases, with 12 bases between them. CDR3 DNA sequence: TGTGCCTGGAGCCCCACCGTCGGCGAGCAGTACTTC. Its translation: CAWSPTVGEQYF.

The chain uses TRBV3-1 and TRBJ2-3, with 10 bases identical to TRBD2. J gave up 3 bases and V 5 bases, and 8 bases lay outside the gene matches. This CDR3 is built from 16 residues. Per the germline V gene, CDR1 is LGHDT and CDR2 is YNNKEL (reference sequence). For the CDR3, the DNA is TGTGCCAGCAGCATTCAGCGGGGGGGCCTGACAGATACGCAGTATTTT. It codes for CASSIQRGGLTDTQYF.

Comment on this clonotype: This sequence may be a read error, since a much larger clone differs from it by one base. CDR3 sequence reads: CANTCQDAQYF. The CDR3 coding sequence is TGTGCCAACACTTGCCAGGATGCGCAGTATTTT. The gene calls are TRBV9 and TRBJ2-3; D is uncertain. Germline-derived CDR1 and CDR2 are SGDLS and YYNGEE. This CDR3 contains 11 residues. The V end was cut by 9 bases, the J end by 10 bases, with 15 bases between.

This rearrangement joins TRBV5-1 to TRBJ1-6; possibly TRBD1 for D (6 bases). Germline V gene sequence: CDR1 SGHRS, CDR2 YFSETQ. Deletions cut 5 bases from V and 8 bases from J, with 17 bases between. This CDR3 contains 15 residues. The CDR3 sequence is CASSLRKGGDSPLHF. CDR3 sequence (DNA): TGCGCCAGCAGTTTGCGAAAGGGGGGTGATTCACCCCTCCACTTT.

This clonotype has a count of ten or more. V gene TRBV29-1 combines with J gene TRBJ2-1; 8 bases are shared with TRBD2. The J segment lost 0 bases and the V segment lost 6 bases, leaving 7 bases of the junction unmatched. The germline gives CDR1 SQVTM, CDR2 ANQGSEA. This CDR3 is 15 amino acids long. This CDR3 reads CSVGKAGGSYNEQFF. Written as DNA, the CDR3 is TGCAGCGTGGGAAAGGCGGGGGGCTCCTACAATGAGCAGTTCTTC.

This clonotype is categorized as medium-sized. V gene TRBV25-1 combines with J gene TRBJ1-4; 9 nucleotides line up with TRBD1. CDR3 length: 16 residues. Trimming removed 6 bases from V and 6 bases from J; junction bases left unmatched: 11. CDR1 is MGHDK and CDR2 is SYGVNS in the germline V gene. The CDR3 DNA sequence: TGTGCCAGCAGCCTCGGATGGACAGGGGAGGATGAAAAACTGTTTTTT. Protein product: CASSLGWTGEDEKLFF.

This clonotype has a count of ten or more. The CDR3 nucleotides are TGCGCCAGCAGTGAGGCCGGGAGAGGGGACGGGCAGTTCTTC. Amino acids: CASSEAGRGDGQFF. The V and J genes are TRBV10-1 and TRBJ2-1, with TRBD2 as a possible D gene (6 bases). CDR1 is WNHNN, CDR2 SYGVQD, per germline (reference sequence). The CDR3 is made up of 14 amino acids. The ends were cut back, 2 bases at V and 12 bases at J, with 17 bases in the middle.

The chain links TRBV7-2 to TRBJ2-7; D unresolved. V was cut by 1 base and J by 6 bases, with 7 bases left in between. The germline V gene has CDR1 SGHTA and CDR2 FQGNSA. This CDR3 is built from 12 residues. CDR3 sequence (DNA): TGTGCCAGCAGCTTAGGGGAAACCGAGCAGTACTTC. It yields the protein CASSLGETEQYF.

The V gene is TRBV20-1, the J gene TRBJ1-6; D perhaps matches TRBD1 (6 bases). The CDR3 spans 14 residues. The germline V gene has CDR1 DFQATT and CDR2 SNEGSKA (reference sequence). V shed 3 bases and J shed 10 bases, with 16 bases lying between them. Here the CDR3 reads CSARAITGKSPLHF. Written as DNA, the CDR3 is TGCAGTGCTAGGGCTATAACAGGGAAATCACCCCTCCACTTT.

At least ten counts were recorded for this clonotype. The chain has TRBV19 and TRBJ2-7; 8 positions match TRBD1. CDR1 LNHDA and CDR2 SQIVND come from the germline V gene (reference sequence). The CDR3 is 14 amino acids. V lost 5 bases, J lost 0 bases, and 3 bases stayed unmatched. Here the CDR3 DNA reads TGTGCCAGTAGTCCGGGACAGGTCTCCTACGAGCAGTACTTC. Translated: CASSPGQVSYEQYF.